This TCR beta chain was identified during a study of CD8 T cells in ankylosing spondylitis. Points from the study as a whole: What seemed typical of ankylosing spondylitis blood was a TCR beta motif built from roughly eight highly homologous variants. Enrichment of disease-linked clones was reportedly significant in matched ankylosing spondylitis synovial fluid.

Generation of TCR beta libraries employed quantitative 5'-RACE incorporating molecular barcodes. MiXCR was run by TCRdb on the 5' RACE reads, yielding one entry per CDR3 protein. Seen here are around 140,000 distinct CDR3 sequences, 17% observed once, and the top ten hold around a third. V lost 4 bases and J lost 1, with 19 bases in between. The germline CDR1 and CDR2 sequences are SGHRS and YFSETQ. The CDR3 covers 17 residues. Comments on this clonotype: Its antigen is undetermined.

This chain uses TRBV5-1 with TRBJ2-3, with D perhaps matching TRBD1 (6 bases). Sequences were obtained from blood, either unsorted or a sorted T cell fraction (not recorded which). The TCR was taken from a male donor with ankylosing spondylitis. CDR3 loop: CASSRPGQKAGTDTQYF. The CDR3 region has the DNA TGCGCCAGCAGCAGGCCGGGACAAAAAGCTGGCACAGATACGCAGTATTTT.